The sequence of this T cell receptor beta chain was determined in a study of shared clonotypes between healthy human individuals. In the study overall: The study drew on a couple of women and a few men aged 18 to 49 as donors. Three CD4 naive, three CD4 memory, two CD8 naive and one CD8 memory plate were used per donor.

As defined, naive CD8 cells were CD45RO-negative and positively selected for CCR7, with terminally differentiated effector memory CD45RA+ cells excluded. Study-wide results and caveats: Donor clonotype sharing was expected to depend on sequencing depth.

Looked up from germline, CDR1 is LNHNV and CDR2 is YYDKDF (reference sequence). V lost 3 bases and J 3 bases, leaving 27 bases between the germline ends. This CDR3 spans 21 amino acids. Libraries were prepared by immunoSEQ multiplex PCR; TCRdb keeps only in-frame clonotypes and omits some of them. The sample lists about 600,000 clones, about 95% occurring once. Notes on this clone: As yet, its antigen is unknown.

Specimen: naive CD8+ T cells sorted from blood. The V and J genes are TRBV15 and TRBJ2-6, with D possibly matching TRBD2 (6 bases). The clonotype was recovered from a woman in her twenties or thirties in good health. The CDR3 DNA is TGTGCCACCAGCAGCGTTTGGGTGGCTAGCCAATTCGGGGGTGGGGCCAACGTCCTGACTTTC. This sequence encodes CATSSVWVASQFGGGANVLTF.